This T cell receptor beta chain was retrieved from a study of shared clonotypes between healthy human individuals. The V end was cut by 0 bases, the J end by 9 bases, with 16 bases between. The CDR3 is 15 residues long. The V gene's germline CDR1 is SGDLS and CDR2 YYNGEE. It was across several immunoSEQ plates that each subset's genomic DNA was evenly split. Source study methods: As immunoSEQ supplied junction-only sequences (without quality scores), filtering differed. Profiling relied on immunoSEQ multiplex PCR, and the TCRdb table lists in-frame clones only, not all of them. The V and J calls and clone size are taken from that table; D and trimming were inferred from the DNA. The sample includes about 2 million clones, around 95% of them seen just once. Negatively enriched CD4+ T cells were divided by CD45RA into naive and memory. In regard to this clone: No antigen is known for it.

Study results and limitations: It was anticipated that sequencing depth would influence how many clonotypes donors shared.

The clonotype originates from a man aged 18 to 30 in good health. The source material was naive CD4+ T cells sorted from blood. The sample's subset: CD45RA+ positively selected. The rearrangement joins TRBV9 to TRBJ2-1; D unclear. Written as DNA, the CDR3 is TGTGCCAGCAGCGTAGAGGCGATTTGGGGTCTTGAGCAGTTCTTC. Its translation is CASSVEAIWGLEQFF.